The source of this T cell receptor (beta chain) is a study of blood T cell repertoires in COVID-19 (TCRdb year 2020). For context, the study as a whole: Samples from collaborators originated in the United States, Italy and Spain and spanned both the acute and convalescent phases of COVID-19. Deeply sampled blood TCRbeta repertoires from subjects exposed to, actively infected with, or recovered from COVID-19 were included in the dataset. The repertoires were made available in a free public database intended to serve as a resource for research on the immune response to SARS-CoV-2. The prospective study material was composed of cDNA or gDNA derived from T cells, B-cell-depleted T cells, or PBMCs. Where HLA class I and class II types were available, the types were taken from metadata supplied by the sample provider, not from assay-based typing. The samples were drawn from two sources: the first 160 participants of the ongoing ImmuneRACE study, and some 1,300 subjects contributed by 6 global collaborators. Nearly every sample came with metadata listing a de-identified subject ID, COVID-19 status, age in years and sex. General conclusions and limits of the study: The quantity of clinical and demographic metadata differed by source and by participant and was supplied without curation.

Via the germline V gene, CDR1 is SGHDT and CDR2 YYEEEE. Germline trimming amounts to 6 bases on V and 2 bases on J, with 6 as the count of junction bases outside the gene matches. The CDR3 contains 15 residues, cysteine and phenylalanine counted. Only CDR3 DNA remains: 45 bases, in frame from the first base. This clone was found a few times. Its antigen remains undetermined. No clone much larger than this one lies a single base away; base qualities are absent. In the prospective study, participants were 18 to 89 years old, resided in under 30 geographic areas of the United States, and were enrolled through a virtual design. In the prospective study, participants were assigned to cohorts based on the clinical history participants reported in a screening survey and a study questionnaire. Mobile phlebotomists in the prospective study collected whole blood, serum and a nasopharyngeal or oropharyngeal swab from every participant. Additional blood draws and questionnaires over an approximately two-month period could optionally be provided by prospective study participants. Before DNA extraction, prospective study blood samples were shipped either frozen or at room temperature.

The immunoSEQ Assay, a bias-controlled multiplex PCR, was used to amplify TCRbeta CDR3 regions from genomic DNA. On the study's bioinformatics: The number of nucleated cells in each sample was estimated by amplification of reference gene primers within the assay. Sequence reads were collapsed and filtered to measure the absolute abundance of every unique TCRbeta CDR3 rearrangement. For each sample, productive Simpson clonality was calculated as the square root of Simpson's diversity index across productive rearrangements. Imported from immuneACCESS, the table was reduced by TCRdb to in-frame sequences with V and J called. These copies leave out some clones; in studies compared against another copy, an unresolved V gene accounts for under half, and the cause of the remainder is not known. V and J calls and clone size are as listed in that table; D and trimming were resolved from the DNA. The sample table shows 200,000 or so clones, and around 81% are seen once. The ten largest clones capture over 7% of the sample.

The sequence joins TRBV5-6 to TRBJ2-3; TRBD2 fits 10 bases in the junction. This clonotype originated in a middle-aged woman with acute COVID-19. The source material was PBMCs or T cells enriched from blood (not recorded which). Read as DNA, the sequence is TGTGCCAGCACACGAGCGGGGGGGTACACAGATACGCAGTATTTT. This sequence encodes CASTRAGGYTDTQYF.